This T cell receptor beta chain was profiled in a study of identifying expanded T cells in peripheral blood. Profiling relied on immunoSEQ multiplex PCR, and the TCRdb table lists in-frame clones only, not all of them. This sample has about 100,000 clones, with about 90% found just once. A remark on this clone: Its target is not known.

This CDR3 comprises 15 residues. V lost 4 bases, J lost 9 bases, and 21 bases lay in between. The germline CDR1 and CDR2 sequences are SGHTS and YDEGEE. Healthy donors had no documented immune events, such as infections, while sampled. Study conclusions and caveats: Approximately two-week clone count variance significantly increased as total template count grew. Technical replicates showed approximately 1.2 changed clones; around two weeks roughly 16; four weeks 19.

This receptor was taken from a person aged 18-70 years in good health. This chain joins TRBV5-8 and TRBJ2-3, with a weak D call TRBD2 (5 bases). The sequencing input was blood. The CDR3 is CASSQRGFGSGTQYF. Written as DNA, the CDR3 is TGTGCCAGCAGCCAAAGAGGGTTTGGGAGTGGAACGCAGTATTTT.